This T cell receptor (beta chain) stems from a study of post-analysis software for immune sequencing data. This clonotype has at least ten counts. Its matching antigen is unknown. The CDR3 consists of 14 residues. Trimming cost V 3 bases and J 9 bases, with 20 bases left between them. Germline V gives CDR1 DFQATT, CDR2 SNEGSKA (reference sequence). Study conclusions and caveats: There was significantly lower normalized Chao1 diversity in multiple sclerosis patients than in controls. Comparison of patients with controls showed about 5 TRBV segments more frequent in patients, TRBV5-6, TRBV5-1 and TRBV20-1 among them.

Built from TCR beta cDNA, the libraries had unique molecular identifiers in them. When roughly 1 to 10 million T cells were used, they gave some 520,000 cDNA molecules. MiXCR, run by TCRdb on the PCR reads, gives a single entry per CDR3 protein. The sample holds about 260,000 distinct CDR3 sequences, 35% to 45% seen once. The J gene is TRBJ2-5, the V gene TRBV20-1, with a tentative D call TRBD1 (6 bases). The receptor was derived from a girl aged 5-17 years with multiple sclerosis. The sequenced material came from blood. In DNA, the CDR3 is TGCAGTGCTAGGATGGCGGTCAGGGGTTCGGCCCAGTACTTC. As protein: CSARMAVRGSAQYF.